Reported below is one TCR beta chain. The antigen is undetermined. These data originate in a study of monozygotic twins with inflammatory bowel disease. Study-wide results and caveats: Concordant and discordant twins showed no difference in repertoire similarity, possibly from limited power.

The CDR3 length is 13 residues. Germline CDR1 DFQATT, CDR2 SNEGSKA (reference sequence). TCRdb reanalyzed the 5' RACE reads and collapses them to one entry per CDR3 protein, without DNA. The sample's table shows fewer than 550,000 distinct CDR3 sequences. This receptor was taken from a human donor with ulcerative colitis or Crohn's disease, or a healthy co-twin of an affected twin (not recorded which). This chain joins TRBV20-1 and TRBJ2-7; TCRdb lists TRBD1, though no DNA is available to test this call. Sequencing input: blood. The CDR3 sequence is CSASEGAFYEQYF.